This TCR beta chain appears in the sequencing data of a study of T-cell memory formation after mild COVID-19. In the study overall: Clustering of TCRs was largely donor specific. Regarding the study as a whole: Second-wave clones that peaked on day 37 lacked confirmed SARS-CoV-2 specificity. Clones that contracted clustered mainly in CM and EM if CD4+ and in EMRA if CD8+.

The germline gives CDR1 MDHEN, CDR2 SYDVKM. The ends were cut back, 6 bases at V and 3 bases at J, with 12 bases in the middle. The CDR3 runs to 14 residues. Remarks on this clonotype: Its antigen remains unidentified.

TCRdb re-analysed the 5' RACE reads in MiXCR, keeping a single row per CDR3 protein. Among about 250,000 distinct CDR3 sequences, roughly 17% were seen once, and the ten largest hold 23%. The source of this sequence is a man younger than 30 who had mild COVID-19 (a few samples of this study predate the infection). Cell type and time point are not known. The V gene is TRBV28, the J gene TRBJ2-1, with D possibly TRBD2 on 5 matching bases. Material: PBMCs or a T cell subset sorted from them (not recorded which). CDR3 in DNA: TGTGCCAGCAGCCCCCCGGGGTTCTACAATGAGCAGTTCTTC. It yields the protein CASSPPGFYNEQFF.